This TCR beta chain was captured by sequencing in a study of human T cells and chemical hapten exposure. Stated time point: pre-sensitization, week 0. Treatment in this sample: therapeutic diphenylcyclopropenone sensitization with weekly scalp DPC. The CDR3 totals 14 residues. CDR1 and CDR2 (germline): LGHDT, YNNKEL (reference sequence). Trimming took off 3 bases at V and 2 bases at J, with 11 bases between the two ends. TCRdb reprocessed the RACE reads via MiXCR and lists one record per CDR3 protein. The data show 99,000 or so distinct CDR3 sequences, 10% to 14% seen once. The sequence derives from a woman aged 55-70 years with alopecia areata. Some clones in this sample may be carry-over from other donors' samples. J is TRBJ2-7 and V is TRBV3-1, with D unclear. Here the sequenced sample was whole blood, taken in connection with sensitization to the hapten diphenylcyclopropenone (DPC). CDR3 sequence (DNA): TGTGCCAGCAGCCAGAATCCTAGTACCTACGAGCAGTACTTC. Encoded protein: CASSQNPSTYEQYF.